This T cell receptor beta chain was profiled in a study of blood T cell repertoires in COVID-19. Repertoires were generated with immunoSEQ multiplex PCR, while TCRdb's copy carries only in-frame clones and drops some. There are about 120,000 clones in the sample; roughly four fifths occur only once, and around 2.5% lies in the top ten. CDR3 length: 12 amino acids. Sequencing was carried out using peripheral blood. This sequence originates from a man between 45 and 60 years old with acute or convalescent COVID-19. The chain recombines TRBV21-1 with TRBJ1-1; the D call in the table, TRBD1, was not verified against the DNA. TRBV21-1 is described as a pseudogene. CDR3 nucleotides: TGTGCCAGAGTGGGACAGGAATATGAAGCTTTCTTT. Amino acid sequence: CARVGQEYEAFF.